These 12 T cell receptor beta chains originate from one sample sequenced in a study of early T cells in non-severe SARS-CoV-2 infection. Using its own MiXCR run on the 5' RACE reads, TCRdb lists one record per CDR3 protein. The sample includes fewer than 120,000 distinct CDR3 sequences, around an eighth of them seen just once. The sequencing here drew on whole blood, taken at baseline. These TCRs come from an adult who was a healthcare worker with PCR-confirmed SARS-CoV-2 infection or an uninfected control (not recorded which).

This clonotype was counted a few times. The gene calls are TRBV28 and TRBJ1-1, with D uncertain. The CDR3 consists of 14 residues. Trimming shortened V by 6 bases and J by 1 base, and 12 bases separated the two germline ends. CDR1 and CDR2 from the germline V gene are MDHEN and SYDVKM. As DNA, the CDR3 is TGTGCCAGCAGGGTAGGGAGAGAGAACACTGAAGCTTTCTTT. Translated, it gives CASRVGRENTEAFF. Together with reference TRBV28 and TRBJ1-1, the CDR3 gives the full variable domain: DVKVTQSSRYLVKRTGEKVFLECVQDMDHENMFWYRQDPGLGLRLIYFSYDVKMKEKGDIPEGYSVSREKKERFSLILESASTNQTSMYLCASRVGRENTEAFFGQGTRLTVV.

CDR3 sequence (DNA): TGTGCCAGCAGCTTGGTAGGTCTCGAGCAGTACTTC. As protein: CASSLVGLEQYF. This chain joins TRBV7-2 and TRBJ2-7; D is unresolved. Germline V lookup: CDR1 SGHTA, CDR2 FQGNSA. Trimming cost V 3 bases and J 6 bases, with 9 bases left between them. The CDR3 length is 12 residues.

This rearrangement joins TRBV4-1 to TRBJ1-1, with 7 bases identical to TRBD1. Trimming at V came to 4 bases and at J to 5 bases, leaving 10 bases not matched to a gene. The CDR3 has 15 residues. CDR1 is MGHRA and CDR2 is YSYEKL in the germline V gene. As DNA, the CDR3 is TGCGCCAGCAGCCCTAGACTTGACAGGGTTACTGAAGCTTTCTTT. Translating it yields CASSPRLDRVTEAFF.

The genes are TRBV10-3 and TRBJ2-5, with 12 nucleotides matching TRBD2. Trimming took 2 bases from V and 6 from J; bases not matched to a gene: 7. This CDR3 contains 16 residues. Germline V gene data show CDR1 as ENHRY and CDR2 as SYGVKD. In nucleotides, the CDR3 is TGTGCCATCAGTGAGCCTAGCGGGGGGGCCGTAAAGACCCAGTACTTC. It codes for CAISEPSGGAVKTQYF.

The chain has TRBV25-1 and TRBJ2-3; unclear D gene. The CDR3 runs 14 residues. Trimming stripped 5 bases from V and 1 base from J, with 10 bases between. The germline V gene has CDR1 MGHDK and CDR2 SYGVNS. CDR3 coding DNA: TGTGCCAGCAGTTCACTCTGGGGCACAGATACGCAGTATTTT. As protein: CASSSLWGTDTQYF.

This clonotype was detected a few times. The chain uses TRBV28 and TRBJ2-3; weak D call: TRBD2 (5 bases). This CDR3 spans 17 amino acids. Germline V gene data show CDR1 as MDHEN and CDR2 as SYDVKM. The V and J ends lost 6 bases and 0 bases respectively, with 19 bases between them. The CDR3 sequence: CASRPASGRTSTDTQYF. The DNA of the CDR3 is TGTGCCAGCAGACCCGCCTCCGGGCGGACTAGCACAGATACGCAGTATTTT. Full variable domain (remainder filled in from reference TRBV28 and TRBJ2-3): DVKVTQSSRYLVKRTGEKVFLECVQDMDHENMFWYRQDPGLGLRLIYFSYDVKMKEKGDIPEGYSVSREKKERFSLILESASTNQTSMYLCASRPASGRTSTDTQYFGPGTRLTVL.

In this sample, this clonotype turned up once. This sequence joins TRBV28 and TRBJ2-5; D not resolved. Germline CDR1 reads MDHEN; CDR2 reads SYDVKM. The V end was cut by 2 bases, the J end by 5 bases, with 9 bases between. There are 13 residues in the CDR3. The CDR3 sequence: CASSLGRYETQYF. DNA of the CDR3: TGTGCCAGCAGTTTAGGGCGGTATGAGACCCAGTACTTC.

The chain uses TRBV12-3 or TRBV12-4 and TRBJ2-1, with D perhaps matching TRBD1 (7 bases). CDR3 length: 14 residues. V lost 6 bases and J lost 7, with 16 bases in between. CDR3 bases: TGTGCCAGCAGGGCGGCAGGGGGGAGGAATGAGCAGTTCTTC. Residues: CASRAAGGRNEQFF.

This clonotype was detected a few times. The J gene is TRBJ2-1, the V gene TRBV6-5, with D tentatively TRBD1 (5 bases). Trimming removed 6 bases from V and 0 bases from J, with 15 bases in between. In germline, CDR1 is MNHEY, CDR2 SVGAGI. The CDR3 length is 16 residues. The CDR3 nucleotides read TGTGCCAGCAGCCTTCTCAGGGAACTCTCCTACAATGAGCAGTTCTTC. It codes for CASSLLRELSYNEQFF.

There are a few counts of this clonotype. This chain links TRBV9 with TRBJ1-2; 7 positions match TRBD1. Germline CDR1 reads SGDLS; CDR2 reads YYNGEE. After removal of 1 base from V and 0 bases from J, the junction contained 6 bases not matched to a gene. This CDR3 has 16 residues. In DNA form, the CDR3 reads TGTGCCAGCAGCGTACTATCGACAGGGCCTAACTATGGCTACACCTTC. It yields the protein CASSVLSTGPNYGYTF.

There are a few counts of this clonotype. The chain joins TRBV10-1 to TRBJ2-1; 11 bases match TRBD2. CDR3 length: 16 amino acids. With 6 bases clipped from V and 10 bases from J, the junction kept 14 bases outside the gene matches. Germline V gene data show CDR1 as WNHNN and CDR2 as SYGVQD (reference sequence). CDR3 sequence reads: CASSLTSGSPRREQFF. For the CDR3, the DNA is TGCGCCAGCAGCCTAACTAGCGGGAGCCCCCGGCGGGAGCAGTTCTTC.

This clonotype was observed at least ten times. The gene calls are TRBV27 and TRBJ1-1, with TRBD1 identical over 9 bases. The CDR3 loop spans 13 amino acids. V lost 5 bases to trimming and J lost 6 bases; unmatched junction nucleotides: 4. CDR1 MNHEY and CDR2 SMNVEV come from the germline V gene (reference sequence). CDR3 coding DNA: TGTGCCAGCAGTCCACAGGGGGCGCCTGAAGCTTTCTTT. Translated: CASSPQGAPEAFF.